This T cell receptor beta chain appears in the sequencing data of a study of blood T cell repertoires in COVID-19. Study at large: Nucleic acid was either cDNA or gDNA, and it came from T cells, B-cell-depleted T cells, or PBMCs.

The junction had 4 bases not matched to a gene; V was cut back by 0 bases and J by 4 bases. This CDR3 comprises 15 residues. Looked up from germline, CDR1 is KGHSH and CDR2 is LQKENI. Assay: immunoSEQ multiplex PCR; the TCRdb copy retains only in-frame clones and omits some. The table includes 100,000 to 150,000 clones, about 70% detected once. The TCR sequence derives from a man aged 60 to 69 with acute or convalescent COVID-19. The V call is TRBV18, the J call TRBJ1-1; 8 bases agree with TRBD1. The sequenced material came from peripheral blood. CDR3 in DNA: TGTGCCAGCTCACCACCCCAGGACAGGGCCACTGAAGCTTTCTTT. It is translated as CASSPPQDRATEAFF.